The rows below give T cell receptor beta chains drawn from one sample of a study of high-grade serous ovarian cancer treatment subgroups. The data were produced by immunoSEQ multiplex PCR, yet TCRdb's version contains in-frame clones alone and is incomplete. The table lists 7,500 to 10,000 clones, about 60% of them singletons. Material: tumor tissue. These receptors were obtained from a human donor with high-grade serous ovarian cancer. Each CDR3 is given with its conserved first and last residue. A D gene is named only where the DNA matches it firmly. Only part of the rows carry a size: once, few, many, or a class if the clone is expanded.

>TRBJ1-2|-|TRBV30|-
TGTGCCTGGAGTGGGGGATTTACTGCTATCGGCTACACCTTC
CAWSGGFTAIGYTF
>TRBJ1-1|-|TRBV19|-
TGTGCCAGTAGTATCGGGAGAGTGAACACTGAAGCTTTCTTT
CASSIGRVNTEAFF
>TRBJ1-3|few|TRBV6-5|-
TGTGCCAGCAGACTAGGGAGGAGCTCTGGAAACACCATATATTTT
CASRLGRSSGNTIYF
>TRBJ2-7|-|TRBV2|TRBD2
TGTGCCAGCCTCGGGGGACGGGGGGGTCCCTACGAGCAGTACTTC
CASLGGRGGPYEQYF
>TRBJ1-2|-|TRBV7-4|TRBD1
TGTGCCAGCAGCCCAAGCCCGACAGGGAGCTATGGCTACACCTTC
CASSPSPTGSYGYTF
>TRBJ1-5|-|TRBV5-6|-
TGTGCCAGCAGCTCGATCGGGGAGGGCTGGGAACCCCAGCATTTT
CASSSIGEGWEPQHF
>TRBJ2-3|-|TRBV11-3|-
TGTGCCAGCGCTCGGACTTATACGCAGTATTTT
CASARTYTQYF
>TRBJ2-7|-|TRBV7-2|-
TGTGCCAGCAGCTCGACCCTCCAGGGAGAGCAGTACTTC
CASSSTLQGEQYF
>TRBJ1-1|-|TRBV27|-
TGTGCCAGCGTGAACTTTCAGGGGACTGAAGCTTTCTTT
CASVNFQGTEAFF
>TRBJ1-2|-|TRBV5-1|TRBD1
TGCGCCAGCAGCCCTGGGACAGGGGCCCTCGGGGGCTACACCTTC
CASSPGTGALGGYTF
>TRBJ1-2|few|TRBV28|TRBD1
TGTGCCAGCAGTTTTCTTTCCCCGCTCAAGGGGGCCTATGGCTACACCTTC
CASSFLSPLKGAYGYTF
>TRBJ2-6|-|TRBV5-5|-
TGTGCCAGCAGCCACTACGCGGCCCTTTCTGGGGCCAACGTCCTGACTTTC
CASSHYAALSGANVLTF
>TRBJ2-1|-|TRBV12-2|-
TGTGCAAGTCGGTGGACCCGACGGGATGAGCAGTTCTTC
CASRWTRRDEQFF
>TRBJ2-1|few|TRBV7-3|-
TGTGCCAGCAGTCAGGGGTCCTTTAACAATGAGCAGTTCTTC
CASSQGSFNNEQFF
>TRBJ2-4|-|TRBV6-5|-
TGTGCCAGCGCCGCGAGGGACATTCAGTACTTC
CASAARDIQYF
>TRBJ2-3|once|TRBV18|TRBD1
TGTGCCAGCTCAAGGACAGGGAGGACAGATACGCAGTATTTT
CASSRTGRTDTQYF
>TRBJ2-5|-|TRBV5-5|-
TGTGCCAGCAGCTCGGGGACAAGTTTCCAAGAGACCCAGTACTTC
CASSSGTSFQETQYF
>TRBJ1-1|-|TRBV2|-
TGTGCCAGCAGGAAGCAGGGAACCACTGAAGCTTTCTTT
CASRKQGTTEAFF
>TRBJ2-2|-|TRBV7-3|-
TGTGCCAGCAGCTTACTCCCTCTTACCAGGGACACCGGGGAGCTGTTTTTT
CASSLLPLTRDTGELFF
>TRBJ2-1|-|TRBV6-6|TRBD2
TGTGCCAGCAGAGGGACTAGCAATGAGCAGTTCTTC
CASRGTSNEQFF
>TRBJ2-7|-|TRBV7-5|-
TGTGTCAGAAGCTTATATATCTGGGGTATCCGCTACGAGCAGTACTTC
CVRSLYIWGIRYEQYF
>TRBJ2-7|-|TRBV5-4|-
TGTGCCCCCTCTAGACGCTACGAGCAGTACTTC
CAPSRRYEQYF
>TRBJ2-1|few|TRBV13|-
TGTGCCAGCAGCTTCAGACTAGATCCTAACAATGAGCAGTTCTTC
CASSFRLDPNNEQFF
>TRBJ1-1|-|TRBV28|TRBD1
TGTGCCAGCACCTCCGGGACAGGTGAAGCTTTCTTT
CASTSGTGEAFF
>TRBJ2-3|-|TRBV7-2|TRBD2
TGTGCCAGCAGCCGGACTAGCGGCACAGATACGCAGTATTTT
CASSRTSGTDTQYF
>TRBJ2-2|-|TRBV5-1|TRBD1
TGCGCCAGCAGCTTCCGGGACAGGGGGACCGGGGAGCTGTTTTTT
CASSFRDRGTGELFF
>TRBJ2-1|-|TRBV6-5|TRBD1
TGTGCCAGCAGTTACCTAACAGGGGGCAGGGGCCATGAGCAGTTCTTC
CASSYLTGGRGHEQFF